This is a list of T cell receptor beta chains from one sample in a study of T-cell memory formation after mild COVID-19. Each CDR3 protein gets one entry after TCRdb re-called the 5' RACE reads with MiXCR. The sample has 560,000 or so distinct CDR3 sequences, roughly 17% seen once. What was sequenced was PBMCs or a T cell subset sorted from them (not recorded which). The receptors come from an adult woman who had mild COVID-19 (a few samples of this study predate the infection). Cell type and time point are not known. CDR3s include the opening cysteine and the closing phenylalanine or tryptophan. The order of the fields is V gene, J gene, clone size, D gene, CDR3 protein, CDR3 DNA. D genes are given only for firm matches. The size entry is marked missing in some rows and otherwise reads once, few, many or a size class.

>TRBV9|TRBJ1-5|few|TRBD1
CASSEGTAGQPQHF
TGTGCCAGCAGCGAGGGGACAGCTGGTCAGCCCCAGCATTTT
>TRBV9|TRBJ2-5|NA|TRBD2
CASSVGTSGKRETQYF
TGTGCCAGCAGCGTAGGAACTAGCGGGAAGAGAGAGACCCAGTACTTC
>TRBV7-8|TRBJ1-1|few|NA
CASSPLRGRFAFF
TGTGCCAGCAGCCCCCTCCGTGGAAGGTTTGCTTTCTTT
>TRBV10-3|TRBJ2-1|NA|TRBD2
CAITDQSGSSYNEQFF
TGTGCCATCACTGACCAGAGCGGGAGCTCCTACAATGAGCAGTTCTTC
>TRBV7-3|TRBJ2-3|few|NA
CASSSKGRFSSTDTQYF
TGTGCCAGCAGCTCCAAAGGGCGCTTCTCTAGCACAGATACGCAGTATTTT
>TRBV2|TRBJ2-3|NA|TRBD1
CASRDREFSTDTQYF
TGTGCCAGCAGGGACAGGGAGTTTAGCACAGATACGCAGTATTTT
>TRBV5-1|TRBJ2-2|many|TRBD2
CASSLDGTSGTGELFF
TGCGCCAGCAGCTTGGATGGGACTAGCGGGACCGGGGAGCTGTTTTTT
>TRBV5-4|TRBJ2-2|NA|TRBD2
CASNRIGEGRAGELFF
TGTGCCAGCAATAGAATTGGGGAGGGGAGAGCCGGGGAGCTGTTTTTT
>TRBV4-3|TRBJ1-4|NA|NA
CASSQVRATNEKLFF
TGCGCCAGCAGCCAAGTGAGAGCAACTAATGAAAAACTGTTTTTT
>TRBV12-3/TRBV12-4|TRBJ1-1|few|NA
CASSLYEGTEAFF
TGTGCCAGCAGTTTGTATGAGGGGACTGAAGCTTTCTTT
>TRBV24-1|TRBJ2-1|few|NA
CATSDWLRDPETYNEQFF
TGTGCCACCAGTGACTGGTTGAGGGACCCCGAAACCTACAATGAGCAGTTCTTC
>TRBV9|TRBJ1-1|few|NA
CASSFTDTRTEAFF
TGTGCCAGCAGCTTCACGGACACCCGTACTGAAGCTTTCTTT
>TRBV6-5|TRBJ2-7|many|TRBD1
CASSLWTGSGEQYF
TGTGCCAGCAGTTTGTGGACAGGCTCGGGAGAGCAGTACTTC
>TRBV12-3/TRBV12-4|TRBJ2-1|few|NA
CASSPTADEQFF
TGTGCCAGCAGTCCCACAGCGGATGAGCAGTTCTTC
>TRBV5-1|TRBJ2-3|few|TRBD1
CASSLDQGADTQYF
TGCGCCAGCAGCTTGGATCAGGGGGCAGATACGCAGTATTTT
>TRBV6-5|TRBJ1-2|NA|TRBD1
CASSFKQGSGYTF
TGTGCCAGCAGTTTCAAACAGGGGAGCGGCTACACCTTC
>TRBV12-3/TRBV12-4|TRBJ1-6|few|NA
CASSLRDF
TGTGCCAGCAGTCTCAGGGATTTT